This T cell receptor beta chain was sequenced for a study of cytotoxic CD8 clonotypes in ibrutinib-treated CLL. In germline, CDR1 is LGHNT, CDR2 FRNRAP. V was clipped by 3 bases and J by 7 bases; unmatched bases: 7. The CDR3 is 14 amino acids. Measured with immunoSEQ multiplex PCR; TCRdb has only the in-frame clones, and not every one. The sample carries 150,000 to 200,000 clones, over 75% recorded once. About 2 micrograms of genomic DNA, which was extracted from cryopreserved PBMCs, served as the material used for the TCR beta libraries. This specimen consisted of PBMCs, obtained at disease progression, from a patient treated with ibrutinib. The clonotype comes from a human donor with chronic lymphocytic leukemia. This sequence joins TRBV12-5 and TRBJ1-2, with 8 bases matching TRBD1. The CDR3 DNA follows: TGTGCTAGTGGTTTTTCTCTCACAGGGGGTGGCTACACCTTC. This translates into CASGFSLTGGGYTF.